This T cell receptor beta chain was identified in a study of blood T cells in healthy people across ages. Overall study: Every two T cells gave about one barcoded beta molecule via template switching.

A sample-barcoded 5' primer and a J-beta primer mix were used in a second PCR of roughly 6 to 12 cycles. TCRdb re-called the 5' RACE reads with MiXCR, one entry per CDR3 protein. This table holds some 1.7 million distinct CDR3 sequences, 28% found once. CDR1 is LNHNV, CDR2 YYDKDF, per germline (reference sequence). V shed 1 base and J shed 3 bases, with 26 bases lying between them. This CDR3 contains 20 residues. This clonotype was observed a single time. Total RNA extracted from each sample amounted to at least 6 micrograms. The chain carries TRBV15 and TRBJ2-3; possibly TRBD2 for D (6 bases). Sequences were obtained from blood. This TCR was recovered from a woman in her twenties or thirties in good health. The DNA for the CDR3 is TGTGCCACCAGCAGAGCTAATCCCCTACGGCGGGGTGTTAGGACAGATACGCAGTATTTT. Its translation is CATSRANPLRRGVRTDTQYF.